These 8 T cell receptor beta chains came from one sample sequenced in a study of blood T cell repertoires in COVID-19. The method was immunoSEQ multiplex PCR; TCRdb's version includes in-frame clones alone and lacks a portion of them. The data hold over 200,000 clones, with around 88% observed a single time. The sequenced sample consisted of peripheral blood. Every receptor here comes from a man between 40 and 49 years old with active or convalescent COVID-19.

The chain recombines TRBV2 with TRBJ1-3; 9 bases fit TRBD1. In germline, CDR1 is SNHLY, CDR2 FYNNEI. The CDR3 loop spans 15 amino acids. V gave up 5 bases and J gave up 3 bases; unmatched junction bases: 5. CDR3 DNA: TGTGCCAGCAGTACCGGACAGGGGATTGGAAACACCATATATTTT. Translation gives CASSTGQGIGNTIYF.

The chain has TRBV27 and TRBJ2-5; TRBD1 aligns across 9 bases. This CDR3 has 15 residues. V shed 6 bases, J shed 4 bases, and the junction held 9 bases outside the gene matches. Germline V gives CDR1 MNHEY, CDR2 SMNVEV (reference sequence). Here the CDR3 reads CASSSLQGAGETQYF. Here the CDR3 DNA reads TGTGCCAGCAGCTCCCTACAGGGGGCAGGAGAGACCCAGTACTTC.

V and J are TRBV4-3 and TRBJ1-2, with 7 bases aligning to TRBD1. V trimming: 4 bases; J trimming: 1 base; junction bases outside the gene matches: 6. CDR1 LGHNA and CDR2 YSLEER come from the germline V gene. The CDR3 has 15 amino acids. In DNA form, the CDR3 reads TGCGCCAGCAGCCTCGACGGGACAGTTAACTATGGCTACACCTTC. This codes for CASSLDGTVNYGYTF.

The rearrangement uses TRBV5-1 and TRBJ2-2, with a weak D call TRBD1 (5 bases). This CDR3 is 15 amino acids long. CDR1 and CDR2 (germline): SGHRS, YFSETQ. Trimming left V 1 base short and J 7 bases short, with 14 bases between. The CDR3 reads CASSLWSRAIGELFF. CDR3 sequence (DNA): TGCGCCAGCAGCTTGTGGAGCAGGGCGATCGGGGAGCTGTTTTTT.

This chain connects TRBV6-5 to TRBJ2-7; TRBD2 might be the D (7 bases). The V end was cut by 4 bases, the J end by 2 bases, with 12 bases between. Germline-derived CDR1 and CDR2 are MNHEY and SVGAGI. This CDR3 has 14 amino acids. The CDR3 reads CASSWWGGPYEQYF. CDR3 DNA: TGTGCCAGCAGTTGGTGGGGGGGCCCCTACGAGCAGTACTTC.

The chain carries TRBV30 and TRBJ1-6; D might be TRBD1 (5 bases). With 6 bases removed from V and 6 bases from J, the gap between germline ends came to 15 bases. The CDR3 runs 14 residues. Germline assignment: CDR1 GTSNPN and CDR2 SVGIG (reference sequence). CDR3 sequence reads: CACNAGSGNSPLHF. CDR3 DNA: TGTGCCTGTAATGCAGGGTCGGGTAATTCACCCCTCCACTTT.

This sequence joins TRBV19 and TRBJ2-1, with TRBD2 matching over 7 bases. Per the germline V gene, CDR1 is LNHDA and CDR2 is SQIVND (reference sequence). The CDR3 has 15 residues. V lost 7 bases and J lost 2; bases outside the gene matches: 8. CDR3 in DNA: TGTGCCAGTACCGAAAAAGGACTAGCCTACAATGAGCAGTTCTTC. This translates into CASTEKGLAYNEQFF. Complete variable domain (other parts from reference TRBV19 and TRBJ2-1): DGGITQSPKYLFRKEGQNVTLSCEQNLNHDAMYWYRQDPGQGLRLIYYSQIVNDFQKGDIAEGYSVSREKKESFPLTVTSAQKNPTAFYLCASTEKGLAYNEQFFGPGTRLTVL.

Only one count was recorded for this clone. The chain combines TRBV4-1 with TRBJ1-3; possibly TRBD1 for D (6 bases). V was clipped by 3 bases and J by 4 bases, with 13 bases between them. CDR3 length equals 15 residues. CDR1 and CDR2 from the germline V gene are MGHRA and YSYEKL. The CDR3 nucleotides read TGCGCCAGCAGCCATCTGGGGGCGAGGGGAAACACCATATATTTT. It yields the protein CASSHLGARGNTIYF.